This entry lists 18 T cell receptor beta chains sequenced from one sample in a study of T cell responses to AZD1222 COVID-19 vaccine (dated by TCRdb to the early 2020s). Receptor amplification or capture employed the immunoSEQ multiplex PCR assay. Held by TCRdb, this immuneACCESS table contains in-frame sequences only and omits some clones. Under half of the omission traces to an unresolved V gene where checked; the cause of the rest is unknown. The sample yields more than 85,000 clones; approximately 90% were counted once. About 9.1% of the sample is taken by the ten largest. This sample's time point label indicates: baseline before first vaccination. The sample here was peripheral blood, taken on day 0 of AZD1222 vaccination. These receptors came from an adult in good health.

V is TRBV4-3 and J is TRBJ2-2; D unclear. The germline CDR1 and CDR2 sequences are LGHNA and YSLEER. The V end was cut by 4 bases, the J end by 1 base, with 13 bases between. The CDR3 is 16 residues long. CDR3 in DNA: TGCGCCAGCAGCCGAGGCGGTATCCTGAACACCGGGGAGCTGTTTTTT. This encodes CASSRGGILNTGELFF.

The chain carries TRBV28 and TRBJ1-1, with 8 bases that match TRBD1. This CDR3 spans 15 amino acids. CDR1 is MDHEN, CDR2 SYDVKM, per germline. V lost 2 bases, J lost 11 bases, and 13 bases stayed unmatched. The CDR3 sequence: CASSLNPTGGRGAFF. For the CDR3, the DNA is TGTGCCAGCAGTTTAAACCCTACAGGGGGGAGAGGGGCTTTCTTT.

This clone has a handful of counts. The chain combines TRBV2 with TRBJ2-7; TRBD2 aligns across 9 bases. V lost 6 bases to trimming and J lost 6 bases; unmatched junction nucleotides: 3. This CDR3 spans 12 amino acids. Germline assignment: CDR1 SNHLY and CDR2 FYNNEI. CDR3 region: CASSLAGFEQYF. CDR3 DNA: TGTGCCAGCAGCCTAGCGGGATTCGAGCAGTACTTC.

The gene calls are TRBV30 and TRBJ1-1; a possible D gene is TRBD1 (5 bases). Germline assignment: CDR1 GTSNPN and CDR2 SVGIG (reference sequence). The CDR3 runs 14 residues. V was trimmed by 1 base and J by 5 bases, leaving 14 bases between them. The CDR3 DNA follows: TGTGCCTGGAGTGCGCCGGGCCCAGGGACTGAAGCTTTCTTT. As protein: CAWSAPGPGTEAFF.

The rearrangement joins TRBV30 to TRBJ1-2, with TRBD1 as a possible D gene (5 bases). Per the germline V gene, CDR1 is GTSNPN and CDR2 is SVGIG (reference sequence). V lost 0 bases and J 4 bases, leaving 15 bases between the germline ends. The CDR3 contains 15 residues. CDR3: CAWSVGGMGLYGYTF. In nucleotides, the CDR3 is TGTGCCTGGAGTGTAGGAGGGATGGGGCTCTATGGCTACACCTTC. Together with reference TRBV30 and TRBJ1-2, the CDR3 gives the full variable domain: SQTIHQWPATLVQPVGSPLSLECTVEGTSNPNLYWYRQAAGRGLQLLFYSVGIGQISSEVPQNLSASRPQDRQFILSSKKLLLSDSGFYLCAWSVGGMGLYGYTFGSGTRLTVV.

This clone was seen more than once but under ten times. This sequence joins TRBV5-8 and TRBJ1-6; the D is unclear. Germline lookup yields CDR1 SGHTS and CDR2 YDEGEE. The V end was cut by 0 bases, the J end by 9 bases, with 10 bases between. The CDR3 is 14 residues long. CDR3 sequence: CASSLGTKSSPLHF. The CDR3 DNA is TGTGCCAGCAGCTTGGGGACCAAGAGTTCACCCCTCCACTTT.

This sequence joins TRBV10-3 and TRBJ2-7; D is undetermined. Trimming removed 5 bases at V and 3 bases at J, with 8 bases between. Germline V CDR1 and CDR2: ENHRY, SYGVKD. The CDR3 has 12 residues. The CDR3 DNA follows: TGTGCCATCAGTAGGGAAAACTACGAGCAGTACTTC. Amino acids: CAISRENYEQYF.

This clone was recorded a few times. This chain connects TRBV5-1 to TRBJ2-1; tentatively, D is TRBD2 (5 bases). Deletions cut 0 bases from V and 2 bases from J, with 9 bases between. Per the germline V gene, CDR1 is SGHRS and CDR2 is YFSETQ. The CDR3 totals 15 residues. CDR3 amino acids: CASSLARATYNEQFF. The DNA of the CDR3 is TGCGCCAGCAGCTTGGCGCGGGCTACCTACAATGAGCAGTTCTTC.

V is TRBV6-5 and J is TRBJ2-1; 7 nucleotides match TRBD2. This CDR3 contains 16 residues. CDR1 is MNHEY, CDR2 SVGAGI, per germline. J lost 7 bases, V lost 2 bases, and 11 bases had no gene match. The CDR3 sequence: CASSYGGMGGRNEQFF. DNA for the CDR3: TGTGCCAGCAGTTACGGTGGGATGGGGGGGAGGAATGAGCAGTTCTTC.

V gene TRBV30 combines with J gene TRBJ1-2; 7 bases are shared with TRBD1. From germline, CDR1 is GTSNPN and CDR2 SVGIG (reference sequence). V dropped 8 bases and J dropped 4; count of bases not matched to a gene: 4. This CDR3 is 11 amino acids long. The CDR3 bases are TGTGCCACAGGGGACCCCTATGGCTACACCTTC. Translating gives CATGDPYGYTF.

The chain links TRBV30 to TRBJ2-7; D is ambiguous. The CDR3 length is 12 residues. In germline, CDR1 is GTSNPN, CDR2 SVGIG (reference sequence). The germline V and J ends were trimmed by 5 bases and 4 bases, with 12 bases remaining between them. CDR3 DNA sequence: TGTGCCTGGGGGAAACAGTCGTACGAGCAGTACTTC. Its protein is CAWGKQSYEQYF.

The rearrangement links TRBV6-5 to TRBJ2-2; D gene uncertain. The V end lost 0 bases, the J end lost 5 bases, and 4 bases lay between the germline ends. The CDR3 loop spans 13 amino acids. CDR1 is MNHEY, CDR2 SVGAGI, per germline. The CDR3 DNA is TGTGCCAGCAGTTACTCGATAACCGGGGAGCTGTTTTTT. It codes for CASSYSITGELFF.

The CDR3 sequence: CASSYLGGGTDTQYF. For the CDR3, the DNA is TGTGCCAGCAGCTACCTTGGGGGGGGCACAGATACGCAGTATTTT. This rearrangement joins TRBV5-5 to TRBJ2-3; 7 nucleotides agree with TRBD2. V lost 3 bases, J lost 1 base, and 5 bases stayed unmatched. The CDR3 loop spans 15 amino acids. In germline, CDR1 is SGHKS, CDR2 YYEKEE (reference sequence). Together with reference TRBV5-5 and TRBJ2-3, the CDR3 gives the full variable domain: DAGVTQSPTHLIKTRGQQVTLRCSPISGHKSVSWYQQVLGQGPQFIFQYYEKEERGRGNFPDRFSARQFPNYSSELNVNALLLGDSALYLCASSYLGGGTDTQYFGPGTRLTVL.

The rearrangement uses TRBV6-1 and TRBJ2-7, with D perhaps TRBD1 (5 bases). Germline V gene data show CDR1 as MNHNS and CDR2 as SASEGT. This CDR3 contains 14 residues. V lost 2 bases to trimming and J lost 2 bases, with 10 bases between them. The CDR3 reads CASSERGGTYEQYF. As DNA, the CDR3 is TGTGCCAGCAGTGAAAGGGGCGGCACCTACGAGCAGTACTTC.

CDR3 sequence reads: CASSQDPGVGYGYTF. CDR3 in DNA: TGTGCCAGCAGCCAAGATCCTGGGGTTGGCTATGGCTACACCTTC. V gene TRBV3-1 (or the pseudogene TRBV3-2) combines with J gene TRBJ1-2; D gene unclear. CDR1 LGHDT and CDR2 YNNKEL come from the germline V gene (reference sequence). The CDR3 length is 15 residues. The V end was cut by 0 bases, the J end by 4 bases, with 12 bases between.

CDR3 residues: CASSEFVPSSYEQYF. The CDR3, as DNA: TGTGCCAGCAGTGAATTTGTCCCAAGCTCCTACGAGCAGTACTTC. This chain links TRBV6-1 with TRBJ2-7; no reliable D call. The CDR3 runs to 15 residues. Trimming left V 2 bases short and J 0 bases short, with 11 bases between. CDR1 and CDR2 from the germline V gene are MNHNS and SASEGT.

A single count supports this clone. V is TRBV6-5 and J is TRBJ2-1, with D possibly being TRBD2 (6 bases). The V and J ends lost 6 bases and 8 bases respectively, with 14 bases between them. The CDR3 length is 13 residues. Germline CDR1 is MNHEY and CDR2 is SVGAGI. This CDR3 reads CASRRTKVDEQFF. CDR3 sequence (DNA): TGTGCCAGCAGGAGGACTAAAGTGGATGAGCAGTTCTTC.

This rearrangement joins TRBV6-4 to TRBJ2-2, with D possibly TRBD2 on 6 matching bases. The germline V gene has CDR1 MRHNA and CDR2 SNTAGT. V was shortened by 5 bases and J by 5 bases, with 9 bases between the two germline ends. The CDR3 consists of 13 residues. The CDR3 region has the DNA TGTGCCAGCAGTCGGGGGAGTACCGGGGAGCTGTTTTTT. Protein product: CASSRGSTGELFF.